The 27 T cell receptor beta chains in this list originate from one sample, sequenced in a study of response to subunit inactivated influenza vaccine. TCRdb processed the RT-PCR reads anew with MiXCR; each CDR3 protein has one entry. The profile covers 550,000 to 800,000 distinct CDR3 sequences, with approximately 15% appearing a single time and less than 7% taken by the ten largest. The sample in question was PBMCs from blood, obtained 14 to 15 days before vaccination. Source of these receptors: a man in his forties or fifties who received an inactivated influenza vaccine.

This clonotype came up a few times. The rearrangement links TRBV7-2 to TRBJ2-2; 9 bases align to TRBD2. The V segment lost 2 bases and the J segment 7 bases; nucleotides outside the gene matches: 8. Germline CDR1 and CDR2: SGHTA and FQGNSA. The CDR3 covers 16 residues. Here the CDR3 DNA reads TGTGCCAGCAGCTTATTTCCTAGCGGGGCAGGCGGGGAGCTGTTTTTT. Protein: CASSLFPSGAGGELFF.

The genes are TRBV7-9 and TRBJ2-2; D may be TRBD2 (5 bases). Deletions cut 6 bases from V and 0 bases from J, with 14 bases between. This CDR3 contains 16 residues. Germline V gives CDR1 SEHNR, CDR2 FQNEAQ (reference sequence). CDR3 in amino acids: CASSQLGNANTGELFF. The CDR3, as DNA: TGTGCCAGCAGTCAACTCGGGAACGCGAACACCGGGGAGCTGTTTTTT. Filled out from reference TRBV7-9 and TRBJ2-2, the complete variable domain reads DTGVSQNPRHKITKRGQNVTFRCDPISEHNRLYWYRQTLGQGPEFLTYFQNEAQLEKSRLLSDRFSAERPKGSFSTLEIQRTEQGDSAMYLCASSQLGNANTGELFFGEGSRLTVL.

Ten or more counts support this clonotype. V is TRBV4-3 and J is TRBJ2-3; tentative D call: TRBD2 (5 bases). Trimming stripped 3 bases from V and 5 bases from J, with 12 bases between. Germline lookup yields CDR1 LGHNA and CDR2 YSLEER. The CDR3 length is 14 residues. The CDR3 DNA is TGCGCCAGCAGCCACTCCACGAGGGAAGATACGCAGTATTTT. Amino acids: CASSHSTREDTQYF.

In this sample, this clonotype turned up once. The gene calls are TRBV9 and TRBJ2-3; 11 bases align to TRBD1. This CDR3 contains 16 residues. Germline trimming cut 4 bases from V and 4 bases from J; bases unmatched to any gene: 8. CDR1 is SGDLS and CDR2 is YYNGEE in the germline V gene. CDR3 sequence (DNA): TGTGCCAGCAGCCCCCGGACAGGGGGCGTTTCAGATACGCAGTATTTT. It specifies CASSPRTGGVSDTQYF. Supplemented by reference TRBV9 and TRBJ2-3, the full variable domain reads DSGVTQTPKHLITATGQRVTLRCSPRSGDLSVYWYQQSLDQGLQFLIQYYNGEERAKGNILERFSAQQFPDLHSELNLSSLELGDSALYFCASSPRTGGVSDTQYFGPGTRLTVL.

The rearrangement joins TRBV14 to TRBJ2-1; tentatively, D is TRBD1 or TRBD2 (5 bases each). Germline CDR1 SGHDN, CDR2 FVKESK. V was pared by 3 bases and J by 2 bases, with 17 bases between. The CDR3 contains 17 residues. The chain's CDR3 is CASSHYKGTPPYNEQFF. CDR3 nucleotides: TGTGCCAGCAGCCATTATAAGGGGACCCCGCCCTACAATGAGCAGTTCTTC.

The chain has TRBV10-3 and TRBJ2-3; the match to TRBD2 covers 15 bases. The CDR3 totals 16 residues. Unmatched junction bases numbered 5, after V lost 10 bases and J lost 0 bases. From germline, CDR1 is ENHRY and CDR2 SYGVKD. Written as DNA, the CDR3 is TGTGCCAGCGGGACTAGCGGGGGGCCGAGCACAGATACGCAGTATTTT. This encodes CASGTSGGPSTDTQYF.

This chain uses TRBV7-2 with TRBJ1-6; D is possibly TRBD1 (5 bases). This CDR3 spans 15 amino acids. V lost 0 bases to trimming and J lost 9 bases, with 12 bases between them. CDR1 SGHTA and CDR2 FQGNSA come from the germline V gene. The CDR3 DNA is TGTGCCAGCAGCTTAGCAGAGGGGTACGGTTCACCCCTCCACTTT. It translates to CASSLAEGYGSPLHF.

This chain connects TRBV10-3 to TRBJ1-1, with a possible D match to TRBD1 (5 bases). CDR3 length: 13 residues. V was clipped by 0 bases and J by 6 bases, with 8 bases between them. The germline gives CDR1 ENHRY, CDR2 SYGVKD. CDR3 residues: CAISESIRAEAFF. The CDR3 nucleotides read TGTGCCATCAGTGAGTCGATCAGGGCTGAAGCTTTCTTT.

This chain joins TRBV6-1 and TRBJ2-3; 8 bases are a match to TRBD2. Trimming removed 7 bases from V and 2 bases from J; junction bases left unmatched: 8. In germline, CDR1 is MNHNS, CDR2 SASEGT. The CDR3 contains 15 residues. In DNA form, the CDR3 reads TGTGCCAGCAATCAAGCGGGAGCGTTCACAGATACGCAGTATTTT. Translation: CASNQAGAFTDTQYF.

This chain links TRBV10-3 with TRBJ2-7; D is perhaps TRBD2 (5 bases). Trimming stripped 4 bases from V and 2 bases from J, with 12 bases between. This CDR3 is 14 amino acids long. Germline V gene sequence: CDR1 ENHRY, CDR2 SYGVKD. The CDR3 reads CAISVRDLAYEQYF. The CDR3 region has the DNA TGTGCCATCAGTGTGAGGGATTTGGCCTACGAGCAGTACTTC.

The rearrangement links TRBV2 to TRBJ2-3, with 9 bases that match TRBD1. V lost 5 bases, J lost 8 bases, and 5 bases stayed unmatched. Germline CDR1 is SNHLY and CDR2 is FYNNEI. The CDR3 has 13 residues. The CDR3 is CASSLQGASTQYF. For the CDR3, the DNA is TGTGCCAGCAGTCTACAGGGGGCGAGTACGCAGTATTTT.

This chain joins TRBV29-1 and TRBJ1-5; D remains ambiguous. This CDR3 has 13 amino acids. V was shortened by 4 bases and J by 0 bases, with 7 bases between the two germline ends. Germline values: CDR1 SQVTM, CDR2 ANQGSEA. DNA for the CDR3: TGCAGCGTTGTTGTAAATAGCAATCAGCCCCAGCATTTT. Amino acids: CSVVVNSNQPQHF.

A remark on this clonotype: Sequence at one end of the junction differs from germline and may be a read error. The V call is TRBV27, the J call TRBJ2-1, with 11 bases that match TRBD2. The CDR3 is 18 residues long. Germline CDR1 and CDR2: MNHEY and SMNVEV (reference sequence). CDR3 protein: CASKEEIWLAGGPHRWVF. The CDR3 DNA is TGTGCCAGCAAAGAAGAGATTTGGTTAGCGGGAGGGCCCCACAGGTGGGTCTTC.

As regards this clonotype: A much larger clone lies one base from this, so it may be a read error. The CDR3 loop is CASSAGLAGEVFF. The CDR3 DNA reads TGTGCCAGCAGCGCCGGGCTGGCCGGGGAGGTGTTTTTT. The rearrangement links TRBV11-2 to TRBJ2-2; possibly TRBD2 for D (6 bases). The CDR3 runs 13 residues. CDR1 is SGHAT and CDR2 is FQNNGV in the germline V gene.

Comment on this clonotype: A much larger clone differs by one base, so this may be a read error. This chain connects TRBV12-3 or TRBV12-4 to TRBJ2-1, with a weak D call TRBD1 (5 bases). Trimming left V 5 bases short and J 7 bases short, with 21 bases between. The CDR3 runs 16 residues. CDR3 in amino acids: CASSTRSKGDRNEQFF. DNA for the CDR3: TGTGCCAGCAGTACAAGGTCGAAAGGGGATAGGAATGAGCAGTTCTTC.

This clonotype occurred many times. The chain joins TRBV5-1 to TRBJ2-3; D gene unclear. This CDR3 spans 12 amino acids. CDR1 SGHRS and CDR2 YFSETQ come from the germline V gene. The germline V and J ends were trimmed by 3 bases and 5 bases, with 7 bases remaining between them. This chain's CDR3 is CASSSLGDTQYF. CDR3 DNA sequence: TGCGCCAGCAGCTCTCTCGGAGATACGCAGTATTTT. Full variable domain (remainder filled in from reference TRBV5-1 and TRBJ2-3): KAGVTQTPRYLIKTRGQQVTLSCSPISGHRSVSWYQQTPGQGLQFLFEYFSETQRNKGNFPGRFSGRQFSNSRSEMNVSTLELGDSALYLCASSSLGDTQYFGPGTRLTVL.

J is TRBJ2-1 and V is TRBV12-3 or TRBV12-4, with TRBD2 matching 7 bases. With 4 bases clipped from V and 10 bases from J, the junction kept 10 bases outside the gene matches. The CDR3 consists of 14 residues. CDR3 sequence: CASSYPSGEGEQFF. DNA of the CDR3: TGTGCCAGCAGTTACCCTAGCGGAGAGGGCGAGCAGTTCTTC.

This clonotype occurred many times. The chain recombines TRBV20-1 with TRBJ2-2; D possibly corresponds to TRBD2 (7 bases). From germline, CDR1 is DFQATT and CDR2 SNEGSKA (reference sequence). CDR3 length equals 17 residues. V was pared by 4 bases and J by 4 bases, with 22 bases between. CDR3 in DNA: TGCAGTGCTACCCGAGGAGGAGGGGGGGAGGGCACCGGGGAGCTGTTTTTT. It specifies CSATRGGGGEGTGELFF.

The chain combines TRBV5-1 with TRBJ2-7, with 12 bases aligning to TRBD2. The CDR3 length is 17 residues. V was clipped by 6 bases and J by 6 bases; unmatched bases: 16. Looked up from germline, CDR1 is SGHRS and CDR2 is YFSETQ. CDR3 nucleotides: TGCGCCAGCAAGAGGGAGAGCCTAGCGGGGGGGCTTCCCGAGCAGTACTTC. Protein: CASKRESLAGGLPEQYF.

Only a few counts were recorded for this clonotype. The chain employs TRBV29-1 and TRBJ2-7, with D unclear. This CDR3 comprises 12 residues. Germline-derived CDR1 and CDR2 are SQVTM and ANQGSEA. The germline V and J ends were trimmed by 4 bases and 6 bases, with 13 bases remaining between them. CDR3 loop: CSVGVLKGEQYF. CDR3 in DNA: TGCAGCGTTGGAGTTTTGAAGGGCGAGCAGTACTTC.

This clonotype was recorded a few times. The rearrangement joins TRBV2 to TRBJ1-6, with D possibly being TRBD1 (6 bases). Germline CDR1 and CDR2: SNHLY and FYNNEI. V lost 8 bases, J lost 1 base, and 15 bases lay in between. This CDR3 has 16 residues. DNA for the CDR3: TGTGCCAGCGGAAAAGCAGGGGTATCCTATAATTCACCCCTCCACTTT. Protein sequence: CASGKAGVSYNSPLHF.

CDR3 protein: CSARDTVSGQPQHF. CDR3 coding DNA: TGCAGTGCTAGAGATACAGTTTCTGGTCAGCCCCAGCATTTT. This sequence joins TRBV20-1 and TRBJ1-5; D gene uncertain. Trimming pared 0 bases from V and 6 bases from J, leaving 12 bases between. This CDR3 spans 14 amino acids. Germline CDR1 DFQATT, CDR2 SNEGSKA (reference sequence).

Only a few counts were recorded for this clonotype. The chain couples TRBV20-1 to TRBJ2-3; D remains ambiguous. CDR3 length: 10 residues. Germline V CDR1 and CDR2: DFQATT, SNEGSKA (reference sequence). V lost 8 bases and J 7 bases, leaving 10 bases between the germline ends. The CDR3 loop reads CSPMLYTQYF. CDR3 nucleotides: TGCAGTCCCATGCTGTATACGCAGTATTTT.

This clonotype was observed a few times. CDR3 protein: CASRDRGPSYNEQFF. In DNA, the CDR3 is TGTGCCAGCAGAGACAGGGGGCCCTCCTACAATGAGCAGTTCTTC. The rearrangement joins TRBV6-1 to TRBJ2-1, with 10 bases lining up with TRBD1. The V segment lost 6 bases and the J segment 0 bases; nucleotides outside the gene matches: 2. CDR1 is MNHNS, CDR2 SASEGT, per germline. CDR3 length: 15 amino acids.

The genes are TRBV5-4 and TRBJ2-3; TRBD2 matches 9 bases. There are 17 residues in the CDR3. The V and J ends lost 5 bases and 0 bases, in that order; junction bases with no gene match: 10. The V gene's germline CDR1 is SGHNT and CDR2 YYREEE (reference sequence). CDR3 sequence reads: CASRLYSGGTSTDTQYF. CDR3 in DNA: TGTGCCAGCAGGTTGTATAGCGGGGGAACTAGCACAGATACGCAGTATTTT.

At least ten counts were recorded for this clonotype. The chain uses TRBV24-1 and TRBJ2-1; 12 bases fit TRBD1. With 2 bases clipped from V and 6 bases from J, the junction kept 7 bases outside the gene matches. Germline CDR1 is KGHDR and CDR2 is SFDVKD. CDR3 length: 17 amino acids. The CDR3 spells CATSDSRGTGGINEQFF. CDR3 DNA: TGTGCCACCAGTGATTCCCGCGGGACAGGGGGCATCAATGAGCAGTTCTTC.

The gene calls are TRBV3-1 and TRBJ2-7; D not certain. Germline V gene data show CDR1 as LGHDT and CDR2 as YNNKEL (reference sequence). CDR3 length: 15 amino acids. The V and J ends lost 4 bases and 4 bases respectively, with 17 bases between them. Here the CDR3 DNA reads TGTGCCAGCAGCCCCCGACGCCTCACAGCTTACGAGCAGTACTTC. It encodes CASSPRRLTAYEQYF.